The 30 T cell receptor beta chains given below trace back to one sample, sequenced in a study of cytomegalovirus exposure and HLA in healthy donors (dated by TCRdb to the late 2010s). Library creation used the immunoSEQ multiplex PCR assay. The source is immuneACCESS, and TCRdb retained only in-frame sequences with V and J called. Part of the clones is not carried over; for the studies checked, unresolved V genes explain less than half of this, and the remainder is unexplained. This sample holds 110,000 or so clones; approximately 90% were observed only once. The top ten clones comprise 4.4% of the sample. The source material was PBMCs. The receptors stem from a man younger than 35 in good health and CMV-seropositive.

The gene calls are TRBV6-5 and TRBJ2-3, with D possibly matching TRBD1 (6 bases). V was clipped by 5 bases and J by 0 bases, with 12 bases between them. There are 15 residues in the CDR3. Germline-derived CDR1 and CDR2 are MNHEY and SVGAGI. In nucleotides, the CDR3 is TGTGCCAGCAGTACTACAGGGATTAGCACAGATACGCAGTATTTT. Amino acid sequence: CASSTTGISTDTQYF.

CDR3 in amino acids: CASSEYRGINNQPQHF. CDR3 bases: TGTGCCAGCAGTGAATATCGGGGGATAAACAATCAGCCCCAGCATTTT. The chain links TRBV6-1 to TRBJ1-5; TRBD1 is a possible D gene (5 bases). Germline CDR1 and CDR2: MNHNS and SASEGT. The CDR3 loop spans 16 amino acids. The V end lost 2 bases, the J end lost 3 bases, and 14 bases lay between the germline ends.

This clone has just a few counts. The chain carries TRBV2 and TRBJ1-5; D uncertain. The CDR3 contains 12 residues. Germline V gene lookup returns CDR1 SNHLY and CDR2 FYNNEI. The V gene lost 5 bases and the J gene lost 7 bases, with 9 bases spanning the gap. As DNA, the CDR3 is TGTGCCAGCAGTTCAGGTCCCCAGCCCCAGCATTTT. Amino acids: CASSSGPQPQHF.

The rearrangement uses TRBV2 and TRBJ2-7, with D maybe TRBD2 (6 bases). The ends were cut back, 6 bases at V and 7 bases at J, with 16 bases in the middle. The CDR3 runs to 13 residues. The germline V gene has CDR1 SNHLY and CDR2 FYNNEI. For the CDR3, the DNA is TGTGCCAGCAGAGGCAGGAGGGAGGTGGAGCAGTACTTC. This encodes CASRGRREVEQYF. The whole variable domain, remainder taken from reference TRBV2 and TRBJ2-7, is EPEVTQTPSHQVTQMGQEVILRCVPISNHLYFYWYRQILGQKVEFLVSFYNNEISEKSEIFDDQFSVERPDGSNFTLKIRSTKLEDSAMYFCASRGRREVEQYFGPGTRLTVT.

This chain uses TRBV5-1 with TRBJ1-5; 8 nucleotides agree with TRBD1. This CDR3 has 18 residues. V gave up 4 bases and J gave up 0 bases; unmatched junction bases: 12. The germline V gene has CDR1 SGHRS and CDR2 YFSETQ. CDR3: CASSLKDRVKYSNQPQHF. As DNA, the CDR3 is TGCGCCAGCAGCCTCAAGGACAGGGTGAAGTATAGCAATCAGCCCCAGCATTTT.

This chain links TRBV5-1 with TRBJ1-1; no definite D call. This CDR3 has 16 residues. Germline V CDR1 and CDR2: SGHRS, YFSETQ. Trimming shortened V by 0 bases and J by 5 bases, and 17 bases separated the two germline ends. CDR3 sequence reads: CASSLAPDTGRTEAFF. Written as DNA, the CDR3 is TGCGCCAGCAGCTTGGCCCCAGACACGGGGAGGACTGAAGCTTTCTTT.

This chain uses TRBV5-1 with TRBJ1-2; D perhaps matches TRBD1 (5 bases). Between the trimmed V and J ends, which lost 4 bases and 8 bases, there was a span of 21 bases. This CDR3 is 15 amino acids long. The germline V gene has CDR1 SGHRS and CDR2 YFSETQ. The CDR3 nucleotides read TGCGCCAGCAGCCTGGGAGGGCGGGGCCGGGCCGGCTACACCTTC. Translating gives CASSLGGRGRAGYTF.

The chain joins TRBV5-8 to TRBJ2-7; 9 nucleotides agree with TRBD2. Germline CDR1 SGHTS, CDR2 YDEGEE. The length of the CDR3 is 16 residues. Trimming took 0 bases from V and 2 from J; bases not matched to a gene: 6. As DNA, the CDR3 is TGTGCCAGCAGCTTGGCGGCGGGAGGGGCCCCCTACGAGCAGTACTTC. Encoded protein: CASSLAAGGAPYEQYF.

This CDR3 reads CASRSSLRNTEAFF. The CDR3 nucleotides read TGTGCCAGCAGATCCAGTCTCCGGAACACTGAAGCTTTCTTT. The chain combines TRBV6-5 with TRBJ1-1, with D unresolved. V gave up 6 bases and J gave up 1 base, with 12 bases separating them. This CDR3 has 14 residues. Germline CDR1 MNHEY, CDR2 SVGAGI.

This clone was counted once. The CDR3 sequence: CASSLGAQGTQETQYF. The CDR3 nucleotides are TGTGCCAGCAGCTTAGGGGCCCAGGGCACGCAAGAGACCCAGTACTTC. This chain uses TRBV11-3 with TRBJ2-5; perhaps TRBD1 as D (5 bases). The CDR3 has 16 residues. The V gene lost 1 base and the J gene lost 2 bases, with 14 bases spanning the gap. In germline, CDR1 is SGHNT, CDR2 YENEEA.

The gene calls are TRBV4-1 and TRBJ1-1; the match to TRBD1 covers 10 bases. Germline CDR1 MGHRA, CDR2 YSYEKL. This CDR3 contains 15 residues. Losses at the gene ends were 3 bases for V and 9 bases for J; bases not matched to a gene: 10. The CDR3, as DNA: TGCGCCAGCAGCCACCCGACAGGGGGCAAAAGAAAAGCTTTCTTT. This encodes CASSHPTGGKRKAFF.

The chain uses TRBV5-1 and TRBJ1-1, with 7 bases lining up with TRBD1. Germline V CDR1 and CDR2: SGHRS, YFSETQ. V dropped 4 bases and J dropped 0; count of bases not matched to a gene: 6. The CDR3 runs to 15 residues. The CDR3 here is CASSPGDRLNTEAFF. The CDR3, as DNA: TGCGCCAGCAGCCCGGGGGACAGACTGAACACTGAAGCTTTCTTT.

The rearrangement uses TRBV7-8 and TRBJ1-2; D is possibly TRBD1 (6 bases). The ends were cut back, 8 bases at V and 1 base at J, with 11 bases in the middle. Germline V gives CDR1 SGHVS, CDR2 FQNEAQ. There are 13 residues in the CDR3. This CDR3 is CASGQQVNYGYTF. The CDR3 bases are TGTGCCAGCGGACAGCAGGTTAACTATGGCTACACCTTC.

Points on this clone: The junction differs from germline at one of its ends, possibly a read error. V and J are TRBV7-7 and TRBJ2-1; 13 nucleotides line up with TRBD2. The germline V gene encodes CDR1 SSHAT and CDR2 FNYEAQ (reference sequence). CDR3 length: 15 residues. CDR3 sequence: CASSSGLAGDDEQFF. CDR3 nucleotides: TGTGCTAGCAGCTCTGGACTAGCGGGGGATGATGAGCAGTTCTTC. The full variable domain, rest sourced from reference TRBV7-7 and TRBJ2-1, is GAGVSQSPRYKVTKRGQDVTLRCDPISSHATLYWYQQALGQGPEFLTYFNYEAQPDKSGLPSDRFSAERPEGSISTLTIQRTEQRDSAMYRCASSSGLAGDDEQFFGPGTRLTVL.

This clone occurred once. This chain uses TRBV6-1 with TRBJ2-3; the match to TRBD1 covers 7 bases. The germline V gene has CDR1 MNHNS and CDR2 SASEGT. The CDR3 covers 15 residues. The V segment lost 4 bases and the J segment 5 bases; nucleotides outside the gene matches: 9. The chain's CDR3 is CASSGRDSRGDTQYF. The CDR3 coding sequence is TGTGCCAGCAGTGGTCGGGACAGTAGGGGAGATACGCAGTATTTT.

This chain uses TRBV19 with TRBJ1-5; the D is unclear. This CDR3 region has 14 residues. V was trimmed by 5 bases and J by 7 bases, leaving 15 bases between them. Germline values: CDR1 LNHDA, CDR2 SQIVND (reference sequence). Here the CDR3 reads CASSLKREFQPQHF. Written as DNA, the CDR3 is TGTGCCAGTAGTCTCAAGAGGGAATTCCAGCCCCAGCATTTT.

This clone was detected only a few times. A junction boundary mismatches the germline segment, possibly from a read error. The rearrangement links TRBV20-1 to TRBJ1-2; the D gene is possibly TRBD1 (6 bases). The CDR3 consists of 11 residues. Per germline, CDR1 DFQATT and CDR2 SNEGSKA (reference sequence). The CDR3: CSARESQGIAF. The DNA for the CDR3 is TGCAGTGCTAGAGAGAGTCAGGGGATCGCCTTC.

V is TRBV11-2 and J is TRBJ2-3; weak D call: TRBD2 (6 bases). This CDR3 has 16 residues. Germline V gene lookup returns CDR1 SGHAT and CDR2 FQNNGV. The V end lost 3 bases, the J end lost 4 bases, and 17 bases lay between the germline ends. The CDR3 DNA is TGTGCCAGCAGCTTGGCGCTAGCGAAGAACCCAGATACGCAGTATTTT. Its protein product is CASSLALAKNPDTQYF.

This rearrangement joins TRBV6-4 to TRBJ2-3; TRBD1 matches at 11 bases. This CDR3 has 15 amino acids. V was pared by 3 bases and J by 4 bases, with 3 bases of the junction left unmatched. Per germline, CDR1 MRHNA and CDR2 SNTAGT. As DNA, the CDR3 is TGTGCCAGCAGTGAGGGGGGACAGGGGGCAGATACGCAGTATTTT. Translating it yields CASSEGGQGADTQYF.

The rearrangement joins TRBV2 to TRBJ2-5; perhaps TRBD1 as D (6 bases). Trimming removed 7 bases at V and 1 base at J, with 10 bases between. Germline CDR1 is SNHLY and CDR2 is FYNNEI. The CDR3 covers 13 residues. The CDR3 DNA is TGTGCCAGCAAGGGGACACCCCAAGAGACCCAGTACTTC. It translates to CASKGTPQETQYF.

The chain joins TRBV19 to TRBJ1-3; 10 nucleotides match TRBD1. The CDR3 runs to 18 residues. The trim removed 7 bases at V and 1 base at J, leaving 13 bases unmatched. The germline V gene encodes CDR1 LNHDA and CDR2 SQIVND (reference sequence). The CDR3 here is CASTSFGTGDRSGNTIYF. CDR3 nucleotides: TGTGCCAGTACTTCTTTTGGGACAGGGGATCGGTCTGGAAACACCATATATTTT.

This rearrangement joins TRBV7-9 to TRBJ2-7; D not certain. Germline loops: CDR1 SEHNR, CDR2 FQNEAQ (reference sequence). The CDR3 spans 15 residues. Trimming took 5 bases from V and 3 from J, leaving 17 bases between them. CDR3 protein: CASSPGGALHYEQYF. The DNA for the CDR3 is TGTGCCAGCAGCCCCGGCGGAGCCCTTCACTACGAGCAGTACTTC.

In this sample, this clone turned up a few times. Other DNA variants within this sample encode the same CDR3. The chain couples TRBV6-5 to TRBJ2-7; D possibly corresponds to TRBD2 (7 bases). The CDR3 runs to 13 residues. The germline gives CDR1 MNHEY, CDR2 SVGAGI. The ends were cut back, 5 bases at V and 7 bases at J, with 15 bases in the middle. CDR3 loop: CASSRGASGEQYF. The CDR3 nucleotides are TGTGCCAGCAGTCGGGGGGCGAGTGGAGAGCAGTACTTC.

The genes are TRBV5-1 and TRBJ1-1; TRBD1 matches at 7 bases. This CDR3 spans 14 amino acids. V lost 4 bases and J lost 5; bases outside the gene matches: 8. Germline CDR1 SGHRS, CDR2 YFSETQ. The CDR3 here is CASSARGVKTEAFF. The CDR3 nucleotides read TGCGCCAGCAGCGCCAGGGGGGTAAAGACTGAAGCTTTCTTT.

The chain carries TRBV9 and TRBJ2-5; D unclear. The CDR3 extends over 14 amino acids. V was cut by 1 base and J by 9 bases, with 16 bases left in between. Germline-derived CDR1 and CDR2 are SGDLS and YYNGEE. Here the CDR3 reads CASSVTGEPAAQYF. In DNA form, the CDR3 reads TGTGCCAGCAGCGTAACGGGTGAGCCGGCCGCCCAGTACTTC.

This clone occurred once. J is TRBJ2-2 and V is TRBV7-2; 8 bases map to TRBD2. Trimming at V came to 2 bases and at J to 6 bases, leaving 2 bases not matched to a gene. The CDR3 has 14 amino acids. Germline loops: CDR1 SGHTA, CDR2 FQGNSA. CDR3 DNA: TGTGCCAGCAGCTTATTAGCGGGGCCCGGGGAGCTGTTTTTT. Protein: CASSLLAGPGELFF.

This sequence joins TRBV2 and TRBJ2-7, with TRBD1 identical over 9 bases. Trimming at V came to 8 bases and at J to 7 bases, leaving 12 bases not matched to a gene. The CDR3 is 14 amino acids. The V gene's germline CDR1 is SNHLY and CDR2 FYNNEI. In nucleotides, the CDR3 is TGTGCCAGCCAACGGGGACAGGGATCTCGGGAGCAGTACTTC. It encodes CASQRGQGSREQYF. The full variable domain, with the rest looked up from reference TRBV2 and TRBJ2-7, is EPEVTQTPSHQVTQMGQEVILRCVPISNHLYFYWYRQILGQKVEFLVSFYNNEISEKSEIFDDQFSVERPDGSNFTLKIRSTKLEDSAMYFCASQRGQGSREQYFGPGTRLTVT.

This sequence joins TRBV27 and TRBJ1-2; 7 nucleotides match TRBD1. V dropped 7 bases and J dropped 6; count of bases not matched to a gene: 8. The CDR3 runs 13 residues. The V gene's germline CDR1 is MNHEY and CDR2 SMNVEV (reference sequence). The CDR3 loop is CASKRTTGNGYTF. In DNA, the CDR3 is TGTGCCAGCAAGCGTACGACAGGGAATGGCTACACCTTC.

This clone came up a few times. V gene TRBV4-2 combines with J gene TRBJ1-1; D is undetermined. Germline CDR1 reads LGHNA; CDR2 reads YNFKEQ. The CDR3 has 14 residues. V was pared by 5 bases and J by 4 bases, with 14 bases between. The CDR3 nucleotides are TGTGCCAGCAGCACCAACTCCGGTGGCACTGAAGCTTTCTTT. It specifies CASSTNSGGTEAFF.

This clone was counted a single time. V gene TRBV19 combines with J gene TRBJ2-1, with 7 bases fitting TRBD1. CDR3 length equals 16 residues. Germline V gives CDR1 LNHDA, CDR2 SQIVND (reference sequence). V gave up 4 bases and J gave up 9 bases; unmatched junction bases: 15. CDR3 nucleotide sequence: TGTGCCAGTAGTAACCCCGGGACAGCCGGCCGGATTGAGCAGTTCTTC. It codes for CASSNPGTAGRIEQFF.